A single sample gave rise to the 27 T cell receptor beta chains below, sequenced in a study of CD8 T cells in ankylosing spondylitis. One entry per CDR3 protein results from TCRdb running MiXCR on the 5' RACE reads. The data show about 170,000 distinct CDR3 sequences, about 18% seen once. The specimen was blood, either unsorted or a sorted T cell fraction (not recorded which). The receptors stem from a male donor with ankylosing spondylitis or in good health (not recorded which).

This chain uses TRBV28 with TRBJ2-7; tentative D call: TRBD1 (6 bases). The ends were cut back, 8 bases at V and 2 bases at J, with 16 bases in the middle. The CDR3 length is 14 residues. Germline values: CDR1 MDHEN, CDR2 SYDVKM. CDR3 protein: CASLPRGKPYEQYF. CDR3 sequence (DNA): TGTGCCAGCTTACCGAGGGGGAAACCCTACGAGCAGTACTTC.

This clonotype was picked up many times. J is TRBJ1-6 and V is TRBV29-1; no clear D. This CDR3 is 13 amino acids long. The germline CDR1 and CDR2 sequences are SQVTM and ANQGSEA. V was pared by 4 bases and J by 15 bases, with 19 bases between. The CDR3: CSVGTPQTRYLHF. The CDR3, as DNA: TGCAGCGTTGGAACCCCTCAAACCCGATACCTCCACTTT.

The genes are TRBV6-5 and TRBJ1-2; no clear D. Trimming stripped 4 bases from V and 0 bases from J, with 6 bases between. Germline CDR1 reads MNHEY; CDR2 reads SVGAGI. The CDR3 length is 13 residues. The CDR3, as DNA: TGTGCCAGCAGTTTTGGGCCTAACTATGGCTACACCTTC. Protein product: CASSFGPNYGYTF.

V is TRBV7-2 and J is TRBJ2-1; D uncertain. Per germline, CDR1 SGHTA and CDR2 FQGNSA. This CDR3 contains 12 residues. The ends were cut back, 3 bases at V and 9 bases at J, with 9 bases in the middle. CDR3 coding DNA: TGTGCCAGCAGCTTCCCGGCCCGTGAGCAGTTCTTC. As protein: CASSFPAREQFF.

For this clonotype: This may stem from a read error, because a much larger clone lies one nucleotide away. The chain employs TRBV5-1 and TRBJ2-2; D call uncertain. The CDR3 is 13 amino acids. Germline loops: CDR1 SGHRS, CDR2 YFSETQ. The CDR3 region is CASGDDNTEELFF. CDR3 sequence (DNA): TGCGCCAGCGGGGATGATAACACCGAGGAGCTGTTTTTT.

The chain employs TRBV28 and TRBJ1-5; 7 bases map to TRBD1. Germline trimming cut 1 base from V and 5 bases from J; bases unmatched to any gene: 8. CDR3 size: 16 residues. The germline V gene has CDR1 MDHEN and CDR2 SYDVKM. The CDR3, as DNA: TGTGCCAGCAGTTTATTGGTAGGGGGCGCGGATCAGCCCCAGCATTTT. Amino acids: CASSLLVGGADQPQHF.

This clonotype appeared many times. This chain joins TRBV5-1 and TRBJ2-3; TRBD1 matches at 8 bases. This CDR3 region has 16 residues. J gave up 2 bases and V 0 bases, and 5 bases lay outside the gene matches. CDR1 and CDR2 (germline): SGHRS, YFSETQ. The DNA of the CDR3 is TGCGCCAGCAGCTTGGCCGGGACAGGATACACAGATACGCAGTATTTT. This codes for CASSLAGTGYTDTQYF.

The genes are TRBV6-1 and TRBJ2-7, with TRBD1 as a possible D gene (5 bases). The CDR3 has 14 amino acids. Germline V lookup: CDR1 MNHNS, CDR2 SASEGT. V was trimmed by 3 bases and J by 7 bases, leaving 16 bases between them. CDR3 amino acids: CASSDAGPAGEQYF. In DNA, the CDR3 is TGTGCCAGCAGTGATGCCGGGCCGGCAGGGGAGCAGTACTTC.

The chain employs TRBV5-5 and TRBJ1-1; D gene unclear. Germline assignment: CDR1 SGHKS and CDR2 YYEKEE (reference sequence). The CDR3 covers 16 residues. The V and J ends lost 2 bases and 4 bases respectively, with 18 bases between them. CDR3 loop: CASSFAAGEGTTEAFF. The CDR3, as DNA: TGTGCCAGCAGCTTTGCGGCAGGCGAGGGAACCACTGAAGCTTTCTTT. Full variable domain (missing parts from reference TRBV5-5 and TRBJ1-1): DAGVTQSPTHLIKTRGQQVTLRCSPISGHKSVSWYQQVLGQGPQFIFQYYEKEERGRGNFPDRFSARQFPNYSSELNVNALLLGDSALYLCASSFAAGEGTTEAFFGQGTRLTVV.

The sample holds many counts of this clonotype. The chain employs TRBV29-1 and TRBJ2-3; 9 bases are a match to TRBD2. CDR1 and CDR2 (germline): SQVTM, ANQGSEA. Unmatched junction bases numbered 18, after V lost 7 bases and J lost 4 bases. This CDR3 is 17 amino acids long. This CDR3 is CSGLLRLAAKGADTQYF. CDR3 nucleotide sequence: TGCAGCGGCCTGCTTCGACTAGCGGCAAAGGGGGCAGATACGCAGTATTTT.

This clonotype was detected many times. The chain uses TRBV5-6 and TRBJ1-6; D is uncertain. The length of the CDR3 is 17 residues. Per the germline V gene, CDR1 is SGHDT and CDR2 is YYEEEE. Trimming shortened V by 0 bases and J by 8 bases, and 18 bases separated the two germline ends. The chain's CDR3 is CASSLGQVKALDSPLHF. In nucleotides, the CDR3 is TGTGCCAGCAGCTTGGGGCAGGTGAAGGCCTTGGATTCACCCCTCCACTTT.

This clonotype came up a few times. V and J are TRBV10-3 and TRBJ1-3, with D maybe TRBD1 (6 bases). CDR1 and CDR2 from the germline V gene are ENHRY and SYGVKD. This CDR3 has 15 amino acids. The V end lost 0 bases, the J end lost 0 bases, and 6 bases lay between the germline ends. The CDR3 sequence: CAISESDSSGNTIYF. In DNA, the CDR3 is TGTGCCATCAGTGAGTCGGACAGCTCTGGAAACACCATATATTTT.

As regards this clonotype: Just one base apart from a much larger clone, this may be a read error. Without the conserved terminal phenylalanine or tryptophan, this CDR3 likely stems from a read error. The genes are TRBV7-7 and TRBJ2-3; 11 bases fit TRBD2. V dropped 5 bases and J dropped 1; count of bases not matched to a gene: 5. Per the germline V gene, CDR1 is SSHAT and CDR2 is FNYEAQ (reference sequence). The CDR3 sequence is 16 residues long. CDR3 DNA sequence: TGTGCCAGCAGCCTCGGGACTAGCGGAGGCACAGATACGCAGTATTAT. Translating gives CASSLGTSGGTDTQYY.

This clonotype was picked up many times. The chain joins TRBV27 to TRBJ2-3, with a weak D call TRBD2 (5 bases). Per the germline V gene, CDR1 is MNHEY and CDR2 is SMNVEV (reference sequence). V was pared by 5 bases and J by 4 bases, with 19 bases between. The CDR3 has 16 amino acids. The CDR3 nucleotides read TGTGCCAGCAGTCCAACGGGGTTTGGGGTAGCAGATACGCAGTATTTT. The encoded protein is CASSPTGFGVADTQYF.

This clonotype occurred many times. CDR3 loop: CASSLEVSYNEQFF. CDR3 DNA sequence: TGCGCCAGCAGCTTGGAAGTCTCCTACAATGAGCAGTTCTTC. This chain uses TRBV5-1 with TRBJ2-1; unclear D gene. The CDR3 is 14 residues long. V was shortened by 0 bases and J by 0 bases, with 4 bases between the two germline ends. Germline V gene sequence: CDR1 SGHRS, CDR2 YFSETQ.

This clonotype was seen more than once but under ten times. The CDR3 loop reads CASRVSGAPNEQFF. The CDR3 bases are TGTGCCAGCAGGGTTAGCGGGGCCCCCAATGAGCAGTTCTTC. The chain combines TRBV7-2 with TRBJ2-1, with 8 bases fitting TRBD2. The CDR3 sequence is 14 residues long. The ends lost 6 bases at V and 6 bases at J; junction bases unmatched: 7. From germline, CDR1 is SGHTA and CDR2 FQGNSA.

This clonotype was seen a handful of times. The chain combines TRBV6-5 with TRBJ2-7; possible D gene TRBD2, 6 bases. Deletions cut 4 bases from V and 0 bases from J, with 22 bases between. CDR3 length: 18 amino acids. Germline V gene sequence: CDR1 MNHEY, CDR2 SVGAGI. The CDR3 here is CASSSPGGRSSNSYEQYF. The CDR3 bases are TGTGCCAGCAGTTCCCCCGGGGGAAGGAGCTCTAACTCCTACGAGCAGTACTTC.

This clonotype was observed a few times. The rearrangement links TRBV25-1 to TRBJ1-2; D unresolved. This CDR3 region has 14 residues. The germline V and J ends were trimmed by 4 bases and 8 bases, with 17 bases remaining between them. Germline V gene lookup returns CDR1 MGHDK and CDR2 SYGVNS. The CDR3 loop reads CASSAPWGFDGYTF. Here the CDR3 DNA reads TGTGCCAGCAGTGCTCCTTGGGGATTTGACGGCTACACCTTC.

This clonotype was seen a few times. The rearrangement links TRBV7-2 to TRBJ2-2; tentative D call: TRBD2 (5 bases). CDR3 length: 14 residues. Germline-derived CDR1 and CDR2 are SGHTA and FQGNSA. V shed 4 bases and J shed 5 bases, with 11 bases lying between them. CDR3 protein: CASSSGLSTGELFF. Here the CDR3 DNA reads TGTGCCAGCAGCTCAGGACTTTCAACCGGGGAGCTGTTTTTT.

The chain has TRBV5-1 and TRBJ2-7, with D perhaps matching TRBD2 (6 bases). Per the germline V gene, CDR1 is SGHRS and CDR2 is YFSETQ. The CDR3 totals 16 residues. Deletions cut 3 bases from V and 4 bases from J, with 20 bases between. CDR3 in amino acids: CASSSHDRAGPYEQYF. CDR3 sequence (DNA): TGCGCCAGCAGCTCGCACGATAGGGCGGGACCGTACGAGCAGTACTTC.

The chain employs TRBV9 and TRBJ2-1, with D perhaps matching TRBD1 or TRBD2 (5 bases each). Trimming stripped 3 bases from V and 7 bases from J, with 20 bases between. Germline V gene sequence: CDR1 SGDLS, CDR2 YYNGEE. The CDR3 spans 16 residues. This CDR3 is CASSGGGPGTLNEQFF. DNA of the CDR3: TGTGCCAGCAGCGGCGGAGGACCAGGGACCCTAAATGAGCAGTTCTTC.

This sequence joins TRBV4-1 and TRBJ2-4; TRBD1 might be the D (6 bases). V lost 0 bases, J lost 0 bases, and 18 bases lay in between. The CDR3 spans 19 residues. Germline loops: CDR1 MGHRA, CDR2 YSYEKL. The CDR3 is CASSQDSRDTLLAKNIQYF. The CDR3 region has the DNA TGCGCCAGCAGCCAAGATAGTCGGGACACCTTACTAGCCAAAAACATTCAGTACTTC.

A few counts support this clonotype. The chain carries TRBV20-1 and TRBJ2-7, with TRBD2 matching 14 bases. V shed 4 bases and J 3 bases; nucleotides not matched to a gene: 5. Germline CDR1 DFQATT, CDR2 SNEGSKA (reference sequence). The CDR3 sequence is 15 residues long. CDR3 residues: CSATTGTSGSYEQYF. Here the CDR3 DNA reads TGCAGTGCTACAACCGGGACTAGCGGGAGCTACGAGCAGTACTTC.

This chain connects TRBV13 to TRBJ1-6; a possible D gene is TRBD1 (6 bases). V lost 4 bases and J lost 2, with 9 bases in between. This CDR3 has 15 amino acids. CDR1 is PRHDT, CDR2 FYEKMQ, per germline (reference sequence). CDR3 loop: CASSSGQPYNSPLHF. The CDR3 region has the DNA TGTGCCAGCAGCTCCGGACAGCCCTATAATTCACCCCTCCACTTT.

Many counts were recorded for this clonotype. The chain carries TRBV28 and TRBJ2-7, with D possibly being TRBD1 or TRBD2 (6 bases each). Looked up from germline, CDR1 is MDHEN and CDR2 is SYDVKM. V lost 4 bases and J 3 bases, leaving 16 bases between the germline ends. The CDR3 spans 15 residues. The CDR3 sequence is CASSSSGGLGYEQYF. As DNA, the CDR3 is TGTGCCAGCAGTTCCTCTGGGGGGCTTGGCTACGAGCAGTACTTC. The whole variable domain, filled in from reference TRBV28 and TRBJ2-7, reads DVKVTQSSRYLVKRTGEKVFLECVQDMDHENMFWYRQDPGLGLRLIYFSYDVKMKEKGDIPEGYSVSREKKERFSLILESASTNQTSMYLCASSSSGGLGYEQYFGPGTRLTVT.

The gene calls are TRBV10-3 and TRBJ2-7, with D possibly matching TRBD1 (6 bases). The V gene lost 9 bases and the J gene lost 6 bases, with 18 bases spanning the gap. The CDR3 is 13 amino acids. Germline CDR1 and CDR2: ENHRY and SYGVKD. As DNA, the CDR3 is TGTGCCATTGGACGTGAGGGGGTGCCCGAGCAGTACTTC. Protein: CAIGREGVPEQYF.

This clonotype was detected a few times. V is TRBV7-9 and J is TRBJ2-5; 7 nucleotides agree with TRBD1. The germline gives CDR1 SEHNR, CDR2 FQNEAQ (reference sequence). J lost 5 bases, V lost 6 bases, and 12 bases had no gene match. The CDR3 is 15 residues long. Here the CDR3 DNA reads TGTGCCAGCAGACCCGACAGGGATTGGGGGGAGACCCAGTACTTC. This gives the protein CASRPDRDWGETQYF.